This T cell receptor beta chain was retrieved from a study of T-cell memory formation after mild COVID-19. Background on the study: In these data, TCR clusters were largely donor specific.

The CDR3 has 13 amino acids. The V gene lost 3 bases and the J gene lost 4 bases, with 7 bases spanning the gap. Germline assignment: CDR1 SGHAT and CDR2 FQNNGV. TCRdb analysed the 5' RACE reads with MiXCR anew, one entry per CDR3 protein. The sample contains 150,000 to 200,000 distinct CDR3 sequences, approximately 13% of which appear only once. As regards this clonotype: Its antigen is undetermined.

Study observations and caveats: Contracting clones from day 15 to 85 had balanced CD4/CD8; later expanders favoured CD4+.

Sample: PBMCs or a T cell subset sorted from them (not recorded which). The sequence derives from a man younger than 30 who had mild COVID-19 (a few samples of this study predate the infection). Cell type and time point are not known. V gene TRBV11-2 combines with J gene TRBJ1-3; D is possibly TRBD1 (5 bases). The CDR3 DNA reads TGTGCCAGCAGCTTTCAGGGAGGAAACACCATATATTTT. Its protein product is CASSFQGGNTIYF.